What follows are 17 T cell receptor beta chains derived from one specimen sequenced in a study of blood T cell repertoires in COVID-19. TCRdb keeps only in-frame clones here, not all; method: immunoSEQ multiplex PCR. This repertoire shows 150,000 to 200,000 clones, approximately 90% found once; its top ten account for less than 5.5%. The sequencing sample was made of peripheral blood. Every receptor here comes from a human donor in a cohort sampled during active COVID-19.

The chain joins TRBV3-1 (or the pseudogene TRBV3-2) to TRBJ2-6; 7 bases fit TRBD2. Germline V gene lookup returns CDR1 LGHDT and CDR2 YNNKEL (reference sequence). Trimming removed 1 base from V and 0 bases from J; junction bases left unmatched: 9. This CDR3 is built from 19 residues. The CDR3 sequence: CASSQVMTSRDSGANVLTF. The CDR3 DNA reads as TGTGCCAGCAGCCAAGTCATGACTAGCCGAGACTCTGGGGCCAACGTCCTGACTTTC.

CDR3 in amino acids: CASSQAMTSGDTQYF. The CDR3 nucleotides are TGTGCCAGCAGCCAAGCTATGACTAGCGGAGATACGCAGTATTTT. The rearrangement joins TRBV4-2 to TRBJ2-3; 9 bases match TRBD2. The V gene's germline CDR1 is LGHNA and CDR2 YNFKEQ. V shed 1 base and J 5 bases; nucleotides not matched to a gene: 4. The CDR3 is 15 amino acids.

This chain connects TRBV19 to TRBJ1-1; D unclear. The V and J ends lost 3 bases and 5 bases respectively, with 10 bases between them. This CDR3 comprises 13 residues. Germline loops: CDR1 LNHDA, CDR2 SQIVND (reference sequence). The CDR3 nucleotides are TGTGCCAGTAGTATTAGGCTAGAGACTGAAGCTTTCTTT. Its protein product is CASSIRLETEAFF.

The gene calls are TRBV29-1 and TRBJ1-1; the D is unclear. This CDR3 has 11 amino acids. The germline V gene encodes CDR1 SQVTM and CDR2 ANQGSEA. Trimming took off 8 bases at V and 4 bases at J, with 11 bases between the two ends. The CDR3 DNA is TGCAGCTTCTACAGAAGCACTGAAGCTTTCTTT. Translating gives CSFYRSTEAFF.

The genes are TRBV3-1 (or the pseudogene TRBV3-2) and TRBJ2-7, with TRBD2 identical over 8 bases. Germline-derived CDR1 and CDR2 are LGHDT and YNNKEL (reference sequence). This CDR3 has 15 amino acids. V was clipped by 2 bases and J by 0 bases; unmatched bases: 3. CDR3 sequence (DNA): TGTGCCAGCAGCCAACCGGGGGGGGACTCCTACGAGCAGTACTTC. Its translation: CASSQPGGDSYEQYF.

This chain joins TRBV27 and TRBJ2-1; 9 bases align to TRBD2. Losses at the gene ends were 5 bases for V and 2 bases for J; bases not matched to a gene: 4. Germline V gene data show CDR1 as MNHEY and CDR2 as SMNVEV (reference sequence). This CDR3 has 15 amino acids. The CDR3 sequence is CASSLAGPTYNEQFF. CDR3 in DNA: TGTGCCAGCAGTCTAGCGGGGCCCACCTACAATGAGCAGTTCTTC.

The chain carries TRBV7-9 and TRBJ1-4; a possible D gene is TRBD1 (6 bases). The CDR3 spans 16 residues. The V end was cut by 1 base, the J end by 2 bases, with 11 bases between. The germline V gene has CDR1 SEHNR and CDR2 FQNEAQ (reference sequence). CDR3 nucleotide sequence: TGTGCCAGCAGCTTAGGTGGGACACTTACTAATGAAAAACTGTTTTTT. It specifies CASSLGGTLTNEKLFF. The full variable domain, its missing parts supplied by reference TRBV7-9 and TRBJ1-4, is DTGVSQNPRHKITKRGQNVTFRCDPISEHNRLYWYRQTLGQGPEFLTYFQNEAQLEKSRLLSDRFSAERPKGSFSTLEIQRTEQGDSAMYLCASSLGGTLTNEKLFFGSGTQLSVL.

This sequence joins TRBV6-1 and TRBJ1-2; D call uncertain. Trimming removed 3 bases at V and 10 bases at J, with 9 bases between. This CDR3 spans 11 amino acids. Per germline, CDR1 MNHNS and CDR2 SASEGT. CDR3 nucleotide sequence: TGTGCCAGCAGTGACGAGGCCCCCTACACCTTC. Protein sequence: CASSDEAPYTF.

CDR3 bases: TGTGCCACCAGGACAGGGGGCAACTATGGCTACACCTTC. Protein: CATRTGGNYGYTF. This chain uses TRBV11-2 with TRBJ1-2, with 11 bases that match TRBD1. CDR1 and CDR2 from the germline V gene are SGHAT and FQNNGV. V lost 10 bases, J lost 2 bases, and 3 bases stayed unmatched. This CDR3 contains 13 residues.

This chain connects TRBV7-2 to TRBJ1-5; 10 nucleotides align to TRBD1. The V gene's germline CDR1 is SGHTA and CDR2 FQGNSA. Trimming removed 4 bases from V and 5 bases from J; junction bases left unmatched: 5. The CDR3 extends over 15 amino acids. CDR3 in DNA: TGTGCCAGCAGCTATGGACAGGGGGTCTATCAGCCCCAGCATTTT. It specifies CASSYGQGVYQPQHF. Combining the CDR3 with reference TRBV7-2 and TRBJ1-5 gives the whole variable domain GAGVSQSPSNKVTEKGKDVELRCDPISGHTALYWYRQSLGQGLEFLIYFQGNSAPDKSGLPSDRFSAERTGGSVSTLTIQRTQQEDSAVYLCASSYGQGVYQPQHFGDGTRLSIL.

V is TRBV6-6 and J is TRBJ1-1, with 7 bases lining up with TRBD1. This CDR3 contains 12 residues. The trim removed 10 bases at V and 1 base at J, leaving 3 bases unmatched. Germline V gene data show CDR1 as MNHNY and CDR2 as SVGAGI (reference sequence). The CDR3 spells CATRQGNTEAFF. Written as DNA, the CDR3 is TGTGCCACCCGACAGGGGAACACTGAAGCTTTCTTT.

The chain couples TRBV2 to TRBJ1-3; D remains unclear. CDR3 length equals 15 residues. The germline CDR1 and CDR2 sequences are SNHLY and FYNNEI. The V gene lost 4 bases and the J gene lost 0 bases, with 10 bases spanning the gap. The CDR3 DNA is TGTGCCAGCAGTGTTCAGGTAACCTCTGGAAACACCATATATTTT. Translated: CASSVQVTSGNTIYF.

The chain uses TRBV9 and TRBJ2-5; no firm D call. V was shortened by 5 bases and J by 5 bases, with 22 bases between the two germline ends. Germline V gives CDR1 SGDLS, CDR2 YYNGEE. The CDR3 is 16 amino acids. As DNA, the CDR3 is TGTGCCAGCAGTGTCCTGGGTAGCCCGAGTGGGGAGACCCAGTACTTC. Translation: CASSVLGSPSGETQYF.

This clone was counted once. The V gene is TRBV6-1, the J gene TRBJ2-1; unclear D gene. Germline V gene data show CDR1 as MNHNS and CDR2 as SASEGT. The CDR3 consists of 14 residues. V dropped 1 base and J dropped 3 bases, with 7 bases sitting between them. CDR3 protein: CASSEEFSYNEQFF. DNA of the CDR3: TGTGCCAGCAGTGAAGAATTCAGCTACAATGAGCAGTTCTTC.

This rearrangement joins TRBV3-1 (or the pseudogene TRBV3-2) to TRBJ2-2; D is possibly TRBD2 (6 bases). The ends were cut back, 2 bases at V and 5 bases at J, with 21 bases in the middle. This CDR3 region has 18 residues. Germline V gives CDR1 LGHDT, CDR2 YNNKEL (reference sequence). The CDR3 nucleotides are TGTGCCAGCAGCCAACCGAGGGGTGGGACTCTTAATACCGGGGAGCTGTTTTTT. Translating gives CASSQPRGGTLNTGELFF.

The V gene is TRBV15, the J gene TRBJ2-1, with 8 positions matching TRBD1. The ends lost 3 bases at V and 7 bases at J; junction bases unmatched: 11. The germline gives CDR1 LNHNV, CDR2 YYDKDF (reference sequence). The CDR3 length is 16 residues. The DNA for the CDR3 is TGTGCCACCAGCAGTGGGGTAGGACAGGGAAGGAATGAGCAGTTCTTC. Its protein is CATSSGVGQGRNEQFF.

The V gene is TRBV19, the J gene TRBJ2-1; 7 bases agree with TRBD2. The J segment lost 8 bases and the V segment lost 4 bases, leaving 11 bases of the junction unmatched. The CDR3 has 15 amino acids. Germline V CDR1 and CDR2: LNHDA, SQIVND (reference sequence). CDR3 nucleotide sequence: TGTGCCAGTAGTACCTGGGGGGGGTACCTCGATGAGCAGTTCTTC. As protein: CASSTWGGYLDEQFF.